Listed below are T cell receptor beta chains from one sample, sequenced in a study of T-cell memory formation after mild COVID-19. TCRdb used MiXCR to reprocess the 5' RACE reads, holding one entry per CDR3 protein. The table shows fewer than 150,000 distinct CDR3 sequences, with about 5.9% occurring only once. The specimen sequenced was PBMCs or a T cell subset sorted from them (not recorded which). The source is an adult woman who had mild COVID-19 (a few samples of this study predate the infection). Cell type and time point are not known. Both conserved end residues are part of each CDR3. Each record gives: CDR3 length, clone size, D gene, V gene, J gene, CDR3 protein, CDR3 DNA. D genes are given only for firm matches. Some rows have no size entry. The others give once, few or many, or a class for an expanded clone.

CDR3 length: 12
clone size: many
D gene: NA
V gene: TRBV7-9
J gene: TRBJ2-1
CDR3 protein: CASSPSPDEQFF
CDR3 DNA: TGTGCCAGCAGTCCATCCCCTGATGAGCAGTTCTTC

CDR3 length: 15
clone size: NA
D gene: NA
V gene: TRBV11-2
J gene: TRBJ1-2
CDR3 protein: CASSLESAANYGYTF
CDR3 DNA: TGTGCCAGCAGCTTAGAGTCCGCAGCTAACTATGGCTACACCTTC

CDR3 length: 12
clone size: many
D gene: NA
V gene: TRBV5-6
J gene: TRBJ1-1
CDR3 protein: CASSRQRTEAFF
CDR3 DNA: TGTGCCAGCAGCCGACAGCGCACTGAAGCTTTCTTT

CDR3 length: 15
clone size: many
D gene: NA
V gene: TRBV5-1
J gene: TRBJ2-3
CDR3 protein: CASSQGHVLTDTQYF
CDR3 DNA: TGCGCCAGCAGTCAGGGTCACGTACTCACAGATACGCAGTATTTT

CDR3 length: 15
clone size: many
D gene: NA
V gene: TRBV7-2
J gene: TRBJ1-5
CDR3 protein: CASSLGLGYNQPQHF
CDR3 DNA: TGTGCCAGCAGCTTAGGGTTGGGGTACAATCAGCCCCAGCATTTT

CDR3 length: 14
clone size: few
D gene: NA
V gene: TRBV29-1
J gene: TRBJ2-5
CDR3 protein: CSSYRAGKGETQYF
CDR3 DNA: TGCAGCTCATATAGGGCAGGGAAAGGCGAGACCCAGTACTTC

CDR3 length: 16
clone size: few
D gene: TRBD1
V gene: TRBV28
J gene: TRBJ1-5
CDR3 protein: CASSSPRTGGNQPQHF
CDR3 DNA: TGTGCCAGCAGTTCCCCCCGGACAGGTGGCAATCAGCCCCAGCATTTT

CDR3 length: 14
clone size: NA
D gene: NA
V gene: TRBV12-3/TRBV12-4
J gene: TRBJ2-1
CDR3 protein: CASSLSRANNEQFF
CDR3 DNA: TGTGCCAGCAGTTTATCGCGGGCGAACAATGAGCAGTTCTTC

CDR3 length: 14
clone size: few
D gene: TRBD1
V gene: TRBV12-3/TRBV12-4
J gene: TRBJ2-5
CDR3 protein: CASRWGQGQETQYF
CDR3 DNA: TGTGCCAGCAGATGGGGACAGGGCCAAGAGACCCAGTACTTC

CDR3 length: 8
clone size: few
D gene: NA
V gene: TRBV6-8
J gene: TRBJ1-1
CDR3 protein: CATTEAFF
CDR3 DNA: TGTGCCACGACTGAAGCTTTCTTT

CDR3 length: 17
clone size: few
D gene: NA
V gene: TRBV5-6
J gene: TRBJ1-6
CDR3 protein: CASSLGLGHAVGSPLHF
CDR3 DNA: TGTGCCAGCAGCTTGGGTCTAGGACATGCGGTTGGCTCACCCCTCCACTTT

CDR3 length: 15
clone size: many
D gene: TRBD1
V gene: TRBV7-8
J gene: TRBJ1-5
CDR3 protein: CASSLGQGKNQPQHF
CDR3 DNA: TGTGCCAGCAGCTTAGGACAGGGGAAGAATCAGCCCCAGCATTTT

CDR3 length: 15
clone size: NA
D gene: TRBD2
V gene: TRBV5-6
J gene: TRBJ2-5
CDR3 protein: CASSWGTSGVETQYF
CDR3 DNA: TGTGCCAGCAGCTGGGGAACTAGCGGGGTTGAGACCCAGTACTTC

CDR3 length: 17
clone size: NA
D gene: TRBD1
V gene: TRBV24-1
J gene: TRBJ2-7
CDR3 protein: CATSDSQGTGVKHEQYF
CDR3 DNA: TGTGCCACCAGTGACTCACAGGGGACAGGGGTCAAACACGAGCAGTACTTC

CDR3 length: 16
clone size: few
D gene: NA
V gene: TRBV4-2
J gene: TRBJ1-5
CDR3 protein: CASSQEAAQSNQPQHF
CDR3 DNA: TGTGCCAGCAGCCAAGAGGCGGCACAGAGCAATCAGCCCCAGCATTTT

CDR3 length: 15
clone size: NA
D gene: NA
V gene: TRBV7-9
J gene: TRBJ1-1
CDR3 protein: CASSLGGHRNTEAFF
CDR3 DNA: TGTGCCAGCAGCTTAGGGGGACACCGGAACACTGAAGCTTTCTTT

CDR3 length: 16
clone size: many
D gene: NA
V gene: TRBV29-1
J gene: TRBJ2-6
CDR3 protein: CSVERDTDSGANVLTF
CDR3 DNA: TGCAGCGTTGAACGGGACACCGACTCTGGGGCCAACGTCCTGACTTTC

CDR3 length: 17
clone size: few
D gene: NA
V gene: TRBV5-1
J gene: TRBJ2-5
CDR3 protein: CASSLLFDSASQETQYF
CDR3 DNA: TGCGCCAGCAGCTTATTGTTCGACAGCGCTTCCCAAGAGACCCAGTACTTC

CDR3 length: 15
clone size: many
D gene: NA
V gene: TRBV20-1
J gene: TRBJ2-2
CDR3 protein: CSASGGLLNTGELFF
CDR3 DNA: TGCAGTGCTAGCGGGGGGCTCCTAAACACCGGGGAGCTGTTTTTT

CDR3 length: 17
clone size: many
D gene: NA
V gene: TRBV9
J gene: TRBJ2-3
CDR3 protein: CASSGGTASPSTDTQYF
CDR3 DNA: TGTGCCAGCAGCGGTGGGACCGCCTCCCCCAGCACAGATACGCAGTATTTT

CDR3 length: 13
clone size: few
D gene: NA
V gene: TRBV6-2/TRBV6-3
J gene: TRBJ2-7
CDR3 protein: CASKADKIYEQYF
CDR3 DNA: TGTGCCAGCAAGGCCGACAAAATCTACGAGCAGTACTTC

CDR3 length: 15
clone size: many
D gene: TRBD2
V gene: TRBV12-3/TRBV12-4
J gene: TRBJ2-7
CDR3 protein: CASSSRGSGNYEQYF
CDR3 DNA: TGTGCCAGCAGTTCTCGTGGTAGCGGGAATTACGAGCAGTACTTC

CDR3 length: 14
clone size: NA
D gene: NA
V gene: TRBV9
J gene: TRBJ1-2
CDR3 protein: CASSVGGVGYGYTF
CDR3 DNA: TGTGCCAGCAGCGTAGGGGGCGTAGGCTATGGCTACACCTTC

CDR3 length: 13
clone size: few
D gene: TRBD1
V gene: TRBV5-6
J gene: TRBJ1-2
CDR3 protein: CASRRDRAGGYTF
CDR3 DNA: TGTGCCAGCAGACGGGACAGGGCGGGAGGCTACACCTTC

CDR3 length: 19
clone size: NA
D gene: TRBD1
V gene: TRBV5-1
J gene: TRBJ1-2
CDR3 protein: CASSLERGTGGITAHGYTF
CDR3 DNA: TGCGCCAGCAGCCTGGAACGCGGGACAGGAGGGATTACGGCGCATGGCTACACCTTC

CDR3 length: 14
clone size: few
D gene: NA
V gene: TRBV15
J gene: TRBJ1-1
CDR3 protein: CATSREMMGTEAFF
CDR3 DNA: TGTGCCACCAGCAGAGAAATGATGGGCACTGAAGCTTTCTTT

CDR3 length: 14
clone size: few
D gene: NA
V gene: TRBV3-1
J gene: TRBJ2-2
CDR3 protein: CASSQKAGSGELFF
CDR3 DNA: TGTGCCAGCAGCCAGAAGGCAGGGTCCGGGGAGCTGTTTTTT

CDR3 length: 15
clone size: NA
D gene: NA
V gene: TRBV24-1
J gene: TRBJ1-5
CDR3 protein: CATSDSSVPYQPQHF
CDR3 DNA: TGTGCCACCAGTGATTCCTCAGTTCCCTATCAGCCCCAGCATTTT

CDR3 length: 14
clone size: NA
D gene: TRBD1
V gene: TRBV18
J gene: TRBJ2-7
CDR3 protein: CASSLMTGIDEQYF
CDR3 DNA: TGTGCCAGCTCCTTAATGACAGGGATCGACGAGCAGTACTTC

CDR3 length: 11
clone size: many
D gene: NA
V gene: TRBV4-1
J gene: TRBJ2-7
CDR3 protein: CASEHGGEQYF
CDR3 DNA: TGCGCCAGCGAACACGGGGGCGAGCAGTACTTC

CDR3 length: 14
clone size: NA
D gene: NA
V gene: TRBV7-2
J gene: TRBJ2-4
CDR3 protein: CASSLGRDTLVPYF
CDR3 DNA: TGTGCCAGCAGCTTAGGGAGAGACACCCTCGTTCCGTACTTC

CDR3 length: 15
clone size: few
D gene: TRBD2
V gene: TRBV29-1
J gene: TRBJ2-2
CDR3 protein: CSAEGVAGGTGELFF
CDR3 DNA: TGCAGCGCCGAGGGGGTAGCGGGAGGTACCGGGGAGCTGTTTTTT

CDR3 length: 13
clone size: many
D gene: NA
V gene: TRBV6-2/TRBV6-3
J gene: TRBJ2-7
CDR3 protein: CASSLGFSYEQYF
CDR3 DNA: TGTGCCAGCAGTCTCGGATTCTCCTACGAGCAGTACTTC

CDR3 length: 17
clone size: NA
D gene: TRBD2
V gene: TRBV7-2
J gene: TRBJ2-5
CDR3 protein: CASSLAGGLAGGETQYF
CDR3 DNA: TGTGCCAGCAGCTTAGCGGGCGGACTAGCGGGGGGGGAGACCCAGTACTTC

CDR3 length: 15
clone size: few
D gene: NA
V gene: TRBV20-1
J gene: TRBJ2-7
CDR3 protein: CSARVRADGTYEQYF
CDR3 DNA: TGCAGTGCTAGAGTACGGGCGGATGGGACCTACGAGCAGTACTTC

CDR3 length: 17
clone size: NA
D gene: NA
V gene: TRBV7-2
J gene: TRBJ1-2
CDR3 protein: CASSLDPPGAGGYGYTF
CDR3 DNA: TGTGCCAGCAGCTTAGACCCCCCAGGGGCGGGGGGCTATGGCTACACCTTC

CDR3 length: 14
clone size: few
D gene: TRBD1
V gene: TRBV7-2
J gene: TRBJ1-3
CDR3 protein: CASSPGTGGNTIYF
CDR3 DNA: TGTGCCAGCAGCCCGGGGACAGGGGGAAACACCATATATTTT

CDR3 length: 12
clone size: many
D gene: NA
V gene: TRBV7-9
J gene: TRBJ2-7
CDR3 protein: CASSRGFLEQYF
CDR3 DNA: TGTGCCAGCAGCCGTGGATTCCTCGAGCAGTACTTC

CDR3 length: 14
clone size: NA
D gene: TRBD1
V gene: TRBV12-3/TRBV12-4
J gene: TRBJ1-5
CDR3 protein: CASTGTGDYQPQHF
CDR3 DNA: TGTGCCAGCACAGGGACAGGCGATTATCAGCCCCAGCATTTT

CDR3 length: 14
clone size: few
D gene: TRBD1
V gene: TRBV18
J gene: TRBJ2-5
CDR3 protein: CASSRQTGGETQYF
CDR3 DNA: TGTGCCAGCTCACGCCAAACAGGGGGAGAGACCCAGTACTTC

CDR3 length: 14
clone size: many
D gene: NA
V gene: TRBV7-9
J gene: TRBJ1-1
CDR3 protein: CASSLGGGSTEAFF
CDR3 DNA: TGTGCCAGCAGCTTAGGCGGTGGGAGCACTGAAGCTTTCTTT

CDR3 length: 15
clone size: few
D gene: NA
V gene: TRBV25-1
J gene: TRBJ2-3
CDR3 protein: CASSEEVGGADTQYF
CDR3 DNA: TGTGCCAGCAGTGAAGAGGTGGGGGGAGCAGATACGCAGTATTTT

CDR3 length: 15
clone size: few
D gene: TRBD1
V gene: TRBV6-1
J gene: TRBJ1-6
CDR3 protein: CASEGGTGRNSPLHF
CDR3 DNA: TGTGCCAGCGAGGGGGGGACAGGGCGAAATTCACCCCTCCACTTT

CDR3 length: 14
clone size: few
D gene: TRBD2
V gene: TRBV27
J gene: TRBJ2-1
CDR3 protein: CASSLSGANNEQFF
CDR3 DNA: TGTGCCAGCAGTCTTAGCGGGGCTAACAATGAGCAGTTCTTC

CDR3 length: 17
clone size: few
D gene: TRBD1
V gene: TRBV7-2
J gene: TRBJ2-4
CDR3 protein: CASSPRTGIIAKNIQYF
CDR3 DNA: TGTGCCAGCAGCCCCAGGACAGGAATAATAGCCAAAAACATTCAGTACTTC

CDR3 length: 15
clone size: few
D gene: NA
V gene: TRBV4-2
J gene: TRBJ1-4
CDR3 protein: CASSQEGERNEKLFF
CDR3 DNA: TGTGCCAGCAGCCAAGAAGGAGAGCGGAATGAAAAACTGTTTTTT

CDR3 length: 13
clone size: NA
D gene: NA
V gene: TRBV7-9
J gene: TRBJ1-5
CDR3 protein: CASGTAGGQPQHF
CDR3 DNA: TGTGCCAGCGGGACGGCAGGAGGTCAGCCCCAGCATTTT

CDR3 length: 14
clone size: few
D gene: NA
V gene: TRBV25-1
J gene: TRBJ1-2
CDR3 protein: CASSGGLVPYGYTF
CDR3 DNA: TGTGCCAGCAGTGGAGGGCTGGTCCCTTATGGCTACACCTTC

CDR3 length: 15
clone size: few
D gene: TRBD1
V gene: TRBV5-1
J gene: TRBJ2-7
CDR3 protein: CASSLAGTAHYEQYF
CDR3 DNA: TGCGCCAGCAGCTTGGCCGGGACAGCCCACTACGAGCAGTACTTC

CDR3 length: 13
clone size: many
D gene: NA
V gene: TRBV5-1
J gene: TRBJ2-3
CDR3 protein: CASSPHPEDTQYF
CDR3 DNA: TGCGCCAGCAGCCCACATCCTGAAGATACGCAGTATTTT

CDR3 length: 17
clone size: NA
D gene: NA
V gene: TRBV5-4
J gene: TRBJ2-1
CDR3 protein: CASSLVGGQISYNEQFF
CDR3 DNA: TGTGCCAGCAGCTTGGTAGGGGGGCAAATCTCCTACAATGAGCAGTTCTTC

CDR3 length: 18
clone size: few
D gene: TRBD1
V gene: TRBV5-1
J gene: TRBJ2-6
CDR3 protein: CASSYARTGYSGANVLTF
CDR3 DNA: TGCGCCAGCAGCTATGCGAGGACAGGGTACTCTGGGGCCAACGTCCTGACTTTC

CDR3 length: 14
clone size: NA
D gene: NA
V gene: TRBV19
J gene: TRBJ1-2
CDR3 protein: CASTVDGPGGGYTF
CDR3 DNA: TGTGCCAGTACTGTCGACGGACCAGGAGGTGGCTACACCTTC

CDR3 length: 16
clone size: few
D gene: TRBD2
V gene: TRBV29-1
J gene: TRBJ2-4
CDR3 protein: CSVSRLAGGRGNIQYF
CDR3 DNA: TGCAGCGTTTCAAGACTAGCGGGAGGGAGAGGAAACATTCAGTACTTC

CDR3 length: 15
clone size: NA
D gene: TRBD2
V gene: TRBV5-1
J gene: TRBJ2-5
CDR3 protein: CASSVGTSGKETQYF
CDR3 DNA: TGCGCCAGCAGCGTAGGGACTAGCGGAAAAGAGACCCAGTACTTC